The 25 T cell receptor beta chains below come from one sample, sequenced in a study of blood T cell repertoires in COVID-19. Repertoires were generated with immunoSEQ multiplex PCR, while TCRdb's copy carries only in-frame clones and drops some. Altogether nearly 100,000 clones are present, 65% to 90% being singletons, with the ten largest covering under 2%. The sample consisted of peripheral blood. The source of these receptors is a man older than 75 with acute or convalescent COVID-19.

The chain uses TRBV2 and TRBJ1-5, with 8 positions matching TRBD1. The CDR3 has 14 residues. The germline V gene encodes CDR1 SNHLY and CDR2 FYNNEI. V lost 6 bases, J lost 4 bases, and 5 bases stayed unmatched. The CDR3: CASRHDRGNQPQHF. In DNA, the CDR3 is TGTGCCAGCAGACACGACAGGGGAAATCAGCCCCAGCATTTT.

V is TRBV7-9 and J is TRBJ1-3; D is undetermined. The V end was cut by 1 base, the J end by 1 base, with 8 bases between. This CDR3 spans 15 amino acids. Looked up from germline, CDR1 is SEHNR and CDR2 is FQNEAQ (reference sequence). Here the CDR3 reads CASSLEGGSGNTIYF. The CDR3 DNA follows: TGTGCCAGCAGCTTAGAAGGAGGGTCTGGAAACACCATATATTTT.

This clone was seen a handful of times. This CDR3 reads CSVLGQGITGELFF. The CDR3, as DNA: TGCAGCGTTTTGGGACAGGGTATCACCGGGGAGCTGTTTTTT. V and J are TRBV29-1 and TRBJ2-2; 9 bases are shared with TRBD1. Trimming removed 5 bases from V and 4 bases from J; junction bases left unmatched: 5. Germline loops: CDR1 SQVTM, CDR2 ANQGSEA. CDR3 length: 14 amino acids.

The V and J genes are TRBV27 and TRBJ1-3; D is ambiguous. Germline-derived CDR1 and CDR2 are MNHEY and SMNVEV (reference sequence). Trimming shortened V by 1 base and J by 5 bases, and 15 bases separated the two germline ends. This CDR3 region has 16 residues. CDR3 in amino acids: CASSLLGAGVRNTIYF. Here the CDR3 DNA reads TGTGCCAGCAGTTTATTGGGAGCGGGAGTCCGAAACACCATATATTTT.

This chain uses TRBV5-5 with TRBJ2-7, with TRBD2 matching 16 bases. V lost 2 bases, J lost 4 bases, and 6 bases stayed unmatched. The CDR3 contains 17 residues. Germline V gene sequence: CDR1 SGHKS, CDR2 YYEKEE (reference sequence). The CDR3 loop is CASSLSGTSGRGYEQYF. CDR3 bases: TGTGCCAGCAGCTTATCCGGGACTAGCGGGAGGGGGTACGAGCAGTACTTC.

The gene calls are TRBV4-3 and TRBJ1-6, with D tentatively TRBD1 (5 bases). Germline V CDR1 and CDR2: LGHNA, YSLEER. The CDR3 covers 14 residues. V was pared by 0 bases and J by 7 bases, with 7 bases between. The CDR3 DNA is TGCGCCAGCAGCCAAGAAGGGGTCAATTCACCCCTCCACTTT. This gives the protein CASSQEGVNSPLHF.

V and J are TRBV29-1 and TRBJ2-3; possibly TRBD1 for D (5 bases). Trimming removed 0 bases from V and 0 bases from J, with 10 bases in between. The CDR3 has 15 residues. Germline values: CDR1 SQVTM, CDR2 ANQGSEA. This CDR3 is CSVEEDQGSTDTQYF. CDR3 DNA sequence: TGCAGCGTTGAAGAAGATCAGGGTAGCACAGATACGCAGTATTTT.

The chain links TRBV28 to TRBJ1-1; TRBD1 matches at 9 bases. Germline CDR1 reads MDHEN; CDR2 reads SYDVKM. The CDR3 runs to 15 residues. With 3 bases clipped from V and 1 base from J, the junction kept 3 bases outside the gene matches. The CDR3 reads CASSFYRGRNTEAFF. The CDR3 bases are TGTGCCAGCAGTTTTTACAGGGGGCGGAACACTGAAGCTTTCTTT.

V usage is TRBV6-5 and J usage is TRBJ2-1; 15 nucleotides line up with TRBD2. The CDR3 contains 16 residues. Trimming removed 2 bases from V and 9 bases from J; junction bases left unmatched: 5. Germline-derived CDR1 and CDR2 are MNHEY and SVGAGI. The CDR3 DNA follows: TGTGCCAGCAGTTACCCCGGACTAGCGGGAGGGAGTGAGCAGTTCTTC. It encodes CASSYPGLAGGSEQFF.

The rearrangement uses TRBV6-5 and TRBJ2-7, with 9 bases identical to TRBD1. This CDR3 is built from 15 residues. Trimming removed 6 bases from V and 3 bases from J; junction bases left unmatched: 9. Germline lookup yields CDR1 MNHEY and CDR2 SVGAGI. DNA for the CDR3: TGTGCCAGCAGCGGGGGGCCGACAGGGGGCTACGAGCAGTACTTC. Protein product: CASSGGPTGGYEQYF.

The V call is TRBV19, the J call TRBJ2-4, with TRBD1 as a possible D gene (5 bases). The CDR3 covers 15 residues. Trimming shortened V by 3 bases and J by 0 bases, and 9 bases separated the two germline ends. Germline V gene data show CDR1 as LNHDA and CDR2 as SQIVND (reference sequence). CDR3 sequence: CASSIDSLAKNIQYF. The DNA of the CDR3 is TGTGCCAGTAGTATTGACAGCCTAGCCAAAAACATTCAGTACTTC.

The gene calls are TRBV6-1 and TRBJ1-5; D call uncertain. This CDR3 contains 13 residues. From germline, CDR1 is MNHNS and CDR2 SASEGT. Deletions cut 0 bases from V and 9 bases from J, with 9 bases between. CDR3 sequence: CASSEAPSRPQHF. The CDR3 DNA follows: TGTGCCAGCAGTGAAGCGCCGAGCCGGCCCCAGCATTTT.

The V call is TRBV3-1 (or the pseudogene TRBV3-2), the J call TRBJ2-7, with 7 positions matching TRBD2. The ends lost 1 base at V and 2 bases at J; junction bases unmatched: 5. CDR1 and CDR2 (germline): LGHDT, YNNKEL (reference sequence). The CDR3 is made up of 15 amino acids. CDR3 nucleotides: TGTGCCAGCAGCCAAGGGCTAGCGGACCCCTACGAGCAGTACTTC. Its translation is CASSQGLADPYEQYF.

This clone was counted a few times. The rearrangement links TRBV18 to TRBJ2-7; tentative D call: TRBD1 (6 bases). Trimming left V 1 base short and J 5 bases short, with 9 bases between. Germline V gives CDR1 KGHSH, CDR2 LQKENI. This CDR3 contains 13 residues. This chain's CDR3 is CASSPRTDNEQYF. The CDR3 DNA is TGTGCCAGCTCACCACGGACAGACAACGAGCAGTACTTC.

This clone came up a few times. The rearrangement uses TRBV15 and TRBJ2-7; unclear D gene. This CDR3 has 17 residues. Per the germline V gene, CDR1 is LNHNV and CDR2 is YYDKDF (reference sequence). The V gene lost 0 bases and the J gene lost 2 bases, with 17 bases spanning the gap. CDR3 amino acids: CATSRDLSDSLPYEQYF. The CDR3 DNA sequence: TGTGCCACCAGCAGAGATCTCAGCGACTCACTTCCCTACGAGCAGTACTTC.

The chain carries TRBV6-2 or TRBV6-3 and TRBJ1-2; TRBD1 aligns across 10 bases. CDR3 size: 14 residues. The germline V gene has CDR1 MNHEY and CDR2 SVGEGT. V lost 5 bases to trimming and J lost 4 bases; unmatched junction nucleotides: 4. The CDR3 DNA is TGTGCCAGCAGTGACAGGGGGCTTATCTATGGCTACACCTTC. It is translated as CASSDRGLIYGYTF.

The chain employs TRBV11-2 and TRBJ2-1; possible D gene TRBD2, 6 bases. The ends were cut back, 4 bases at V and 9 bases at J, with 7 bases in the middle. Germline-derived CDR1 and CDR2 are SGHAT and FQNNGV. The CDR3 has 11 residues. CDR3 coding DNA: TGTGCCAGCAGCTACGGGGGTGAGCAGTTCTTC. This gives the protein CASSYGGEQFF.

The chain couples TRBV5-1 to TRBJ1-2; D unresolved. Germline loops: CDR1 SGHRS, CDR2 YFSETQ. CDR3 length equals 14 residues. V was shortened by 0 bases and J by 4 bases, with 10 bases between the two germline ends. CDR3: CASSLAPSFYGYTF. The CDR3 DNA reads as TGCGCCAGCAGCTTGGCCCCTTCCTTCTATGGCTACACCTTC.

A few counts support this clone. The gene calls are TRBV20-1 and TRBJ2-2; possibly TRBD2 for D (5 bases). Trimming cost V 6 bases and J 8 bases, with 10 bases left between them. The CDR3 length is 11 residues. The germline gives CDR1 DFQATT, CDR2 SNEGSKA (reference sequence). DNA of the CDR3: TGCAGTGCCTCCCGGGGTGGGGAGCTGTTTTTT. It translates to CSASRGGELFF.

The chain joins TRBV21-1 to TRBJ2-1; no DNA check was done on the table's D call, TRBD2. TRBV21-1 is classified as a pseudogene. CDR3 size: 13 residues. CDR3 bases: TGTGCCAGCAGCAAAGGAGCTAGCAATGAGCAGTTCTTC. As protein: CASSKGASNEQFF.

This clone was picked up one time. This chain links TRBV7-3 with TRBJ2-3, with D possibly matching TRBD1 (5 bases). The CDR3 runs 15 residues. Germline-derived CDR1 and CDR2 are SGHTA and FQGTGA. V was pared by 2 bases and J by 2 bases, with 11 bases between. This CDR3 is CASSLVKGATDTQYF. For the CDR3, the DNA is TGTGCCAGCAGCTTAGTTAAAGGGGCCACAGATACGCAGTATTTT.

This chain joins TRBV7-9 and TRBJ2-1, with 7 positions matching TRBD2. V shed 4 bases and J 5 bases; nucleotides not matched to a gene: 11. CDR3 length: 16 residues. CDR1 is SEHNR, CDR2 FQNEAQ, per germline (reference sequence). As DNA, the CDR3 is TGTGCCAGCAGCTCTAGTGGGACTACAATTCACAATGAGCAGTTCTTC. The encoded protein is CASSSSGTTIHNEQFF.

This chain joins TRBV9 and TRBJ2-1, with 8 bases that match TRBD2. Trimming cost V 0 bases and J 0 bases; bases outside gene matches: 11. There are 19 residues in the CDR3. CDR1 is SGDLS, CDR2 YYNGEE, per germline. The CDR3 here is CASSVEAGGLLSSYNEQFF. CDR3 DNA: TGTGCCAGCAGCGTAGAGGCGGGAGGCCTACTCAGCTCCTACAATGAGCAGTTCTTC.

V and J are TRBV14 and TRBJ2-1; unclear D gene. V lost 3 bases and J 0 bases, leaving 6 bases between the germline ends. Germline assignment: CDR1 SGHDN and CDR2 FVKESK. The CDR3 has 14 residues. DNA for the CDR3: TGTGCCAGCAGCCACAGGTTCTCCTACAATGAGCAGTTCTTC. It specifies CASSHRFSYNEQFF.

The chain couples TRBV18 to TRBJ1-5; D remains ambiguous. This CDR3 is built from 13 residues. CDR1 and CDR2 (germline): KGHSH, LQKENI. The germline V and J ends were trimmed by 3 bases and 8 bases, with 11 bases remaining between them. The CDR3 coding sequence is TGTGCCAGCTCACCGGCACGGCTAGAGCCCCAGCATTTT. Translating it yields CASSPARLEPQHF.